The T cell receptor beta chain described here comes from a study of cytomegalovirus exposure and HLA in healthy donors. The V end lost 4 bases, the J end lost 0 bases, and 5 bases lay between the germline ends. This CDR3 region has 13 residues. Looked up from germline, CDR1 is SGHNT and CDR2 is YYREEE (reference sequence). Comments on this clone: Its cognate antigen is unknown.

The PCR had 60 Vbeta and 13 Jbeta primers. Here immunoSEQ multiplex PCR was the method, and the copy in TCRdb shows in-frame clones only, minus some. The sample has 63,000 or so clones; approximately 81% are singletons. General study points: Cytomegalovirus association was assigned to about 150 TCR beta chains. Most TCRs appeared rarely, but some public TCRs recurred in many donors. According to an earlier analysis, most TCR beta V segments yielded productive rearrangements about 87% or about 30% of the time.

Material: PBMCs. J is TRBJ1-3 and V is TRBV5-4; no clear D. This TCR came from a woman in her twenties or thirties in good health and CMV-seropositive. In nucleotides, the CDR3 is TGTGCCAGCAGCACTAACTCTGGAAACACCATATATTTT. Translated: CASSTNSGNTIYF.